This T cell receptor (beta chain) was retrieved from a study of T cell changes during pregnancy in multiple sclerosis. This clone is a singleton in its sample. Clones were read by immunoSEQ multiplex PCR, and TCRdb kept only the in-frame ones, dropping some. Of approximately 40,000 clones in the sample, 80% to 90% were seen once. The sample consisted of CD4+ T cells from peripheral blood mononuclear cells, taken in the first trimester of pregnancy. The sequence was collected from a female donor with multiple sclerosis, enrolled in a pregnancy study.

This chain's CDR3 is CASSRTGPFGYTF. For the CDR3, the DNA is TGTGCCAGTAGTAGGACAGGTCCTTTCGGCTACACCTTC. The J gene is TRBJ1-2, the V gene TRBV19, with 7 bases that match TRBD1. The germline gives CDR1 LNHDA, CDR2 SQIVND (reference sequence). The CDR3 is 13 residues long. V lost 4 bases and J lost 8; bases outside the gene matches: 7.